A selection of T cell receptor beta chains follows, all from one sample in a study of Ad26.COV2.S vaccination and SARS-CoV-2 variants. Sequenced by immunoSEQ multiplex PCR; TCRdb stores in-frame clones only, minus some. The profile shows 400,000 or so clones, about 85% of them singletons. The starting material was peripheral blood, obtained in a trial of Ad26.COV2.S vaccine versus placebo. These receptors were obtained from a person between 18 and 59 years old who received the Ad26.COV2.S COVID-19 vaccine or a placebo. CDR3s include the opening cysteine and the closing phenylalanine or tryptophan. The D gene is left open where the match is weak. A row's size may be missing; if present it is once, few, many or a size class.

D	V	J	size	CDR3	DNA
TRBD2	TRBV10-3	TRBJ2-7	-	CAISESTQAGGLNEQYF	TGTGCCATCAGTGAGTCGACTCAAGCGGGGGGGCTTAACGAGCAGTACTTC
-	TRBV29-1	TRBJ1-1	-	CSADAGTGNTEAFF	TGCAGCGCCGATGCCGGGACGGGGAACACTGAAGCTTTCTTT
-	TRBV6-4	TRBJ1-2	-	CASSPLEGYGYTF	TGTGCCAGCAGTCCTTTGGAGGGCTATGGCTACACCTTC
-	TRBV7-9	TRBJ1-5	-	CASSATGPNQPQHF	TGTGCCAGCAGCGCGACAGGTCCAAATCAGCCCCAGCATTTT
TRBD1	TRBV6-5	TRBJ1-1	-	CASSRDRGTNTEAFF	TGTGCCAGCAGTCGGGACAGGGGTACGAACACTGAAGCTTTCTTT
-	TRBV5-1	TRBJ2-7	once	CASSRGQSSSYEQYF	TGCGCCAGCAGCCGCGGACAGTCAAGCTCCTACGAGCAGTACTTC
TRBD2	TRBV5-1	TRBJ2-1	-	CASSLADRGGEQFF	TGCGCCAGCAGCTTGGCCGATCGGGGGGGTGAGCAGTTCTTC
TRBD1	TRBV18	TRBJ1-1	-	CASSTTGTGSPNTEAFF	TGTGCCAGCTCGACGACCGGGACAGGGTCCCCGAACACTGAAGCTTTCTTT
TRBD1	TRBV2	TRBJ1-5	-	CASSISDREEPQHF	TGTGCCAGCAGTATCTCCGACAGGGAGGAGCCCCAGCATTTT
-	TRBV6-5	TRBJ1-1	-	CASSYAADHTEAFF	TGTGCCAGCAGTTACGCCGCAGACCACACTGAAGCTTTCTTT
-	TRBV5-1	TRBJ2-3	-	CASSRSIAAASTDTQYF	TGCGCCAGCAGCCGATCGATAGCGGCCGCTAGCACAGATACGCAGTATTTT
-	TRBV5-1	TRBJ2-7	-	CASSHAETASYEQYF	TGCGCCAGCAGCCACGCCGAGACAGCCTCCTACGAGCAGTACTTC
-	TRBV5-1	TRBJ1-2	-	CASSWGDSNYGYTF	TGCGCCAGCAGCTGGGGAGACAGCAACTATGGCTACACCTTC
-	TRBV27	TRBJ2-2	-	CASSPRSPDGFNTGELFF	TGTGCCAGCAGTCCTAGGTCCCCGGACGGGTTCAACACCGGGGAGCTGTTTTTT
TRBD2	TRBV5-1	TRBJ2-6	-	CASTGGSGANVLTF	TGCGCCAGCACGGGGGGCTCTGGGGCCAACGTCCTGACTTTC
-	TRBV9	TRBJ2-1	few	CASSPREKTYNEQFF	TGTGCCAGCAGCCCACGGGAGAAGACCTACAATGAGCAGTTCTTC
-	TRBV11-2	TRBJ1-1	-	CASSDRGWGKPNTEAFF	TGTGCCAGCAGCGATCGAGGCTGGGGGAAGCCGAACACTGAAGCTTTCTTT
-	TRBV25-1	TRBJ1-6	-	CASSELLGDGSPLHF	TGTGCCAGCAGTGAATTGTTGGGGGACGGCTCACCCCTCCACTTT
TRBD2	TRBV9	TRBJ2-3	-	CASSRELAVRTDTQYF	TGTGCCAGCAGCCGCGAACTAGCGGTTCGCACAGATACGCAGTATTTT
-	TRBV4-1	TRBJ1-6	-	CASSQFIWGRAPLHF	TGCGCCAGCAGCCAATTTATTTGGGGTAGGGCACCCCTCCACTTT
TRBD1	TRBV3-1/TRBV3-2	TRBJ2-7	-	CASSRQGSPYEQYF	TGTGCCAGCAGCCGACAGGGGTCCCCCTACGAGCAGTACTTC
-	TRBV6-5	TRBJ2-1	-	CASSRLRSSYNEQFF	TGTGCCAGCAGTAGACTCCGCAGCTCCTACAATGAGCAGTTCTTC
-	TRBV5-5	TRBJ1-2	-	CASSLEPGKGYTF	TGTGCCAGCAGCTTGGAACCCGGGAAGGGCTACACCTTC
-	TRBV25-1	TRBJ2-7	-	CASSDGGRSYEQYF	TGTGCCAGCAGTGATGGGGGAAGATCCTACGAGCAGTACTTC
-	TRBV5-1	TRBJ1-2	-	CASSLGAGYTF	TGCGCCAGCAGCTTGGGGGCTGGCTACACCTTC
-	TRBV6-1	TRBJ1-5	-	CASSDRGMQPQHF	TGTGCCAGCAGTGATCGGGGTATGCAGCCCCAGCATTTT
-	TRBV7-9	TRBJ2-1	-	CASSLDLQPHGFF	TGTGCCAGCAGCTTAGATTTACAGCCCCACGGGTTCTTC
-	TRBV5-1	TRBJ1-1	-	CASRLGMQNTEAFF	TGCGCCAGCAGGCTTGGAATGCAGAACACTGAAGCTTTCTTT
TRBD2	TRBV5-1	TRBJ2-3	once	CASSFSGGPDTQYF	TGCGCCAGCAGCTTTAGCGGGGGGCCAGATACGCAGTATTTT
TRBD1	TRBV6-5	TRBJ2-7	-	CASRGTAYEQYF	TGTGCCAGCAGAGGGACAGCCTACGAGCAGTACTTC
-	TRBV24-1	TRBJ2-1	-	CATSDLTRDNEQFF	TGTGCCACCAGTGATTTGACAAGGGACAATGAGCAGTTCTTC
-	TRBV30	TRBJ2-5	-	CAWSVVWGAGETQYF	TGTGCCTGGAGTGTTGTCTGGGGGGCCGGTGAGACCCAGTACTTC
-	TRBV2	TRBJ2-7	-	CASRNNTGFVEQYF	TGTGCCAGCAGAAACAATACAGGGTTTGTGGAGCAGTACTTC
-	TRBV18	TRBJ1-6	-	CASSPPGRGYNSPLHF	TGTGCCAGCTCACCACCGGGACGGGGTTATAATTCACCCCTCCACTTT
TRBD2	TRBV27	TRBJ2-1	-	CASSPVLAGGFNEQFF	TGTGCCAGCAGCCCAGTTTTGGCGGGGGGGTTCAATGAGCAGTTCTTC
-	TRBV6-1	TRBJ1-6	-	CASSEAWGAGNSPLHF	TGTGCCAGCAGTGAAGCGTGGGGCGCGGGCAATTCACCCCTCCACTTT
TRBD1	TRBV5-5	TRBJ1-5	-	CASSFATGGDQPQHF	TGTGCCAGCAGCTTCGCGACAGGGGGAGACCAGCCCCAGCATTTT
TRBD2	TRBV4-1	TRBJ2-7	-	CASSQDLAGGSYEQYF	TGCGCCAGCAGCCAGGACCTAGCGGGGGGTTCCTACGAGCAGTACTTC
-	TRBV5-1	TRBJ2-3	once	CASSWTNPTDTQYF	TGCGCCAGCAGCTGGACTAACCCCACAGATACGCAGTATTTT
TRBD1	TRBV7-9	TRBJ1-1	once	CASSLRTGAPNTEAFF	TGTGCCAGCAGCTTAAGAACAGGGGCGCCGAACACTGAAGCTTTCTTT
-	TRBV3-1/TRBV3-2	TRBJ2-1	-	CASSRPWDNEQFF	TGTGCCAGCAGCCGGCCATGGGACAATGAGCAGTTCTTC